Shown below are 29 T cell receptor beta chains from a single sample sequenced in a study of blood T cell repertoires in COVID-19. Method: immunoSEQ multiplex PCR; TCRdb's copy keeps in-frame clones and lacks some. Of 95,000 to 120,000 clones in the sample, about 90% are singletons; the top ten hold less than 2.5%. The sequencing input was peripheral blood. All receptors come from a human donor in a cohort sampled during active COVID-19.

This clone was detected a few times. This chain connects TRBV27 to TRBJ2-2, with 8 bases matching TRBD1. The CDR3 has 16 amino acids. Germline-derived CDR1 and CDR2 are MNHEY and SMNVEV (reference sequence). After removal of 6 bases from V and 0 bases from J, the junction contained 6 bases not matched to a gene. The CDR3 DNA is TGTGCCAGCAGACCCGACAGGGGACCGAACACCGGGGAGCTGTTTTTT. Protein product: CASRPDRGPNTGELFF.

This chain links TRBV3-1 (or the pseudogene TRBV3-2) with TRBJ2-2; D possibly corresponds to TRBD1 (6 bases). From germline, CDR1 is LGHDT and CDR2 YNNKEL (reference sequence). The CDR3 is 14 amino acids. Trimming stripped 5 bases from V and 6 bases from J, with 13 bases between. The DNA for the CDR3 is TGTGCCAGCAGCGAGACAGGTGGCGCCGGGGAGCTGTTTTTT. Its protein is CASSETGGAGELFF.

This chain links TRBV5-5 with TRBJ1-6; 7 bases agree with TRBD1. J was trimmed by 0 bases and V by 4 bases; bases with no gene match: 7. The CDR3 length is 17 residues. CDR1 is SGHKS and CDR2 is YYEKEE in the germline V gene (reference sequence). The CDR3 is CASSRTTGSSYNSPLHF. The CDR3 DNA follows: TGTGCCAGCAGCCGGACGACAGGGAGCTCCTATAATTCACCCCTCCACTTT.

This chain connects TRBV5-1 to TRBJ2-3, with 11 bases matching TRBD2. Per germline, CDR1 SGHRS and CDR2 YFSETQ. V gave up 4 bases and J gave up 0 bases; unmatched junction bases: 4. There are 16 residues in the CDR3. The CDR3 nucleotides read TGCGCCAGCAGCAGGGGACTAGCGGCTAGCACAGATACGCAGTATTTT. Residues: CASSRGLAASTDTQYF.

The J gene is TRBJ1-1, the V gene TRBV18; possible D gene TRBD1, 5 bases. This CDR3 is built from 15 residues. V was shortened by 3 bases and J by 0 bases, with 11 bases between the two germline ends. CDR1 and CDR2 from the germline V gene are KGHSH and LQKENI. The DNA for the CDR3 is TGTGCCAGCTCACCCCTCGGAGGGGTGAACACTGAAGCTTTCTTT. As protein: CASSPLGGVNTEAFF.

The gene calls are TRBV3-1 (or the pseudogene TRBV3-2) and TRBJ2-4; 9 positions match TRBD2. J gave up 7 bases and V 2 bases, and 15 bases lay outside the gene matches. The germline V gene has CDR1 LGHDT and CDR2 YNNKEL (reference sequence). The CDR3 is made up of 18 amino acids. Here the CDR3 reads CASSQPQASGEGGNIQYF. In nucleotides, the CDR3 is TGTGCCAGCAGCCAACCACAAGCTAGCGGGGAGGGAGGGAACATTCAGTACTTC.

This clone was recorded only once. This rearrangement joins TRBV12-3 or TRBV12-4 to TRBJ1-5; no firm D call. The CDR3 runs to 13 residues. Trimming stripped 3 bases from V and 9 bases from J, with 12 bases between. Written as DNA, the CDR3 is TGTGCCAGCAGTTTTGAGGGAGGATCGCCCCAGCATTTT. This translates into CASSFEGGSPQHF.

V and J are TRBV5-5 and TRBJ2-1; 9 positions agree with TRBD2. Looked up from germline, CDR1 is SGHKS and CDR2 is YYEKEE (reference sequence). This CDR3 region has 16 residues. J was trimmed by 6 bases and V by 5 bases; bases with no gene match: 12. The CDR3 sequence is CASSPEKVAGANEQFF. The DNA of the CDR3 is TGTGCCAGCAGTCCCGAGAAAGTAGCGGGAGCCAATGAGCAGTTCTTC.

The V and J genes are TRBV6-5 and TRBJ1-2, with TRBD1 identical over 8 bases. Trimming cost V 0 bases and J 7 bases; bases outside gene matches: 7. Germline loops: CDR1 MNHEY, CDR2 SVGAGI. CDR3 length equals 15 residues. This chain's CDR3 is CASSYSTGVESGYTF. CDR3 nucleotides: TGTGCCAGCAGTTACTCGACAGGGGTTGAAAGTGGCTACACCTTC.

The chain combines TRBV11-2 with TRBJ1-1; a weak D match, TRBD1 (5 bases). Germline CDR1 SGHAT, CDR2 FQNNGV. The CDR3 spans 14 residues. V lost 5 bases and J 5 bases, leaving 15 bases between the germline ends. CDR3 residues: CASSPSGSWTEAFF. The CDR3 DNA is TGTGCCAGCAGCCCGTCAGGGTCCTGGACTGAAGCTTTCTTT.

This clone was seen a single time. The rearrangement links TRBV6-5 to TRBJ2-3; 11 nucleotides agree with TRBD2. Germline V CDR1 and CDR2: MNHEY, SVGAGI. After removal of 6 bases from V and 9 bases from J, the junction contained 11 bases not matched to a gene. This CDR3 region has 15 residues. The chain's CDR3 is CASRLIAGGPMTQYF. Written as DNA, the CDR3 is TGTGCCAGCAGATTAATAGCGGGAGGGCCAATGACGCAGTATTTT.

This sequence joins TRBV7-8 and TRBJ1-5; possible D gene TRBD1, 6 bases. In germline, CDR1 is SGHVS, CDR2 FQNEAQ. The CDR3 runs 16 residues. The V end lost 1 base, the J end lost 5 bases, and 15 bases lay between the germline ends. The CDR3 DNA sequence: TGTGCCAGCAGCTTAGAACAGGGAGGGAGGGATCAGCCCCAGCATTTT. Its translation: CASSLEQGGRDQPQHF.

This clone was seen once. CDR3 DNA: TGTGCCACCAGCTCAGGGGAAGGCTATGGCTACACCTTC. Protein sequence: CATSSGEGYGYTF. The chain carries TRBV24-1 and TRBJ1-2; possible D gene TRBD1, 6 bases. Germline values: CDR1 KGHDR, CDR2 SFDVKD. V was pared by 7 bases and J by 4 bases, with 12 bases between. The CDR3 extends over 13 amino acids.

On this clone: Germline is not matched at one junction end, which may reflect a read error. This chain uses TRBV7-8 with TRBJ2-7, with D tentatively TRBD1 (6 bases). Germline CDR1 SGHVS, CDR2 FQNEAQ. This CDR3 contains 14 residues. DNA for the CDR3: TGTGCCGGCAGCCCAAAAGGGGGCTCCTACGAGCAGTACTTC. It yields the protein CAGSPKGGSYEQYF. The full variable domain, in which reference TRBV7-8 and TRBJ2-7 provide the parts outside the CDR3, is GAGVSQSPRYKVAKRGQDVALRCDPISGHVSLFWYQQALGQGPEFLTYFQNEAQLDKSGLPSDRFFAERPEGSVSTLKIQRTQQEDSAVYLCAGSPKGGSYEQYFGPGTRLTVT.

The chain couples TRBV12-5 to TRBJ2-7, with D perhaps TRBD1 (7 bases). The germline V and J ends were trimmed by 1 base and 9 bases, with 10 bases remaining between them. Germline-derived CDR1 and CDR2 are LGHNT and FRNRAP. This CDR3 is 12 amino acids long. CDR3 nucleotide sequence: TGTGCTAGTGGTTTGGGCCAGGGGGGGCAGTACTTC. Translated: CASGLGQGGQYF.

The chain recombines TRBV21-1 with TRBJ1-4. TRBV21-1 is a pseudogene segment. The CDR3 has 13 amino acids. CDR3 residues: CASKCRRGEKLFF. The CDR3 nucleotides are TGTGCCAGCAAGTGTCGGAGGGGTGAAAAACTGTTTTTT.

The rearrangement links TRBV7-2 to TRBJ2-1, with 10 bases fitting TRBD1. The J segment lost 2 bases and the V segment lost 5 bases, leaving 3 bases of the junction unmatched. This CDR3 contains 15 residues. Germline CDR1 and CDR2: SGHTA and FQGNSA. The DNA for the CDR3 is TGTGCCAGCAGCAGGGGACAGGGGACCTACAATGAGCAGTTCTTC. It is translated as CASSRGQGTYNEQFF.

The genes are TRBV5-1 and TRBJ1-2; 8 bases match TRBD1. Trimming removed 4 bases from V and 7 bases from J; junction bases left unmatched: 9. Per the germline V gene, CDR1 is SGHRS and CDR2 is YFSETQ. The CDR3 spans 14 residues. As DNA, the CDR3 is TGCGCCAGCAGCCATATCCAGGGGGCGAGTGGCTACACCTTC. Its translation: CASSHIQGASGYTF.

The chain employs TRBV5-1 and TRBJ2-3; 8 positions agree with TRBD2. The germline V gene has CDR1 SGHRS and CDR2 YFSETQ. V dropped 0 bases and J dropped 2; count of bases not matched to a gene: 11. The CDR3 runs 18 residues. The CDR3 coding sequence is TGCGCCAGCAGCTTGGCCGGGGGGGGCCTACTCCTCACAGATACGCAGTATTTT. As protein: CASSLAGGGLLLTDTQYF.

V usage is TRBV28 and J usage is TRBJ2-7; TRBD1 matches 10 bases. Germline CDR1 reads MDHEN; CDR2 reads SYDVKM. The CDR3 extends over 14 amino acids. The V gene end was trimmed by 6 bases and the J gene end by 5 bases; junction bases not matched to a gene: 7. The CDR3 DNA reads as TGTGCCAGCAGAGCCCCGGGACAGGGGCACGAGCAGTACTTC. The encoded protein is CASRAPGQGHEQYF.

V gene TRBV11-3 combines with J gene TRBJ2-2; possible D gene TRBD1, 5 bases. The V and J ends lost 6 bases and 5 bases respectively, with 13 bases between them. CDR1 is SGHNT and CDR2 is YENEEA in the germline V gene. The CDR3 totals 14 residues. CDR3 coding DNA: TGTGCCAGCAGAGGTGGGGCGGAAACCGGGGAGCTGTTTTTT. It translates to CASRGGAETGELFF.

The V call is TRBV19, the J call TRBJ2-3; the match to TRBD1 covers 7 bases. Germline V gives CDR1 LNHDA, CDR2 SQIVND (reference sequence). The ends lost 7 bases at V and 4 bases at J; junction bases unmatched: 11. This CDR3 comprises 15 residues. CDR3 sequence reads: CASTLIPGGADTQYF. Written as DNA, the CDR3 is TGTGCCAGTACTCTAATCCCAGGGGGTGCAGATACGCAGTATTTT.

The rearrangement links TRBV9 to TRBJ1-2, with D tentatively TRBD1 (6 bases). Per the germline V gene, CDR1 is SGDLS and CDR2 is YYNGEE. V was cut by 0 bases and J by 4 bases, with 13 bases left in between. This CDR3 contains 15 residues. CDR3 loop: CASSVGTVASYGYTF. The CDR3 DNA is TGTGCCAGCAGCGTAGGGACAGTTGCCAGCTATGGCTACACCTTC.

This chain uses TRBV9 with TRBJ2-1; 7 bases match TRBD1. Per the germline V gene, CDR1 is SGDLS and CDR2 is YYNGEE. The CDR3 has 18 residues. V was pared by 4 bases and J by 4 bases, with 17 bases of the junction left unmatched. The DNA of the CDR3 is TGTGCCAGCAGCTCCTACGGGACAGCCGTTCCACCTTACAATGAGCAGTTCTTC. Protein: CASSSYGTAVPPYNEQFF.

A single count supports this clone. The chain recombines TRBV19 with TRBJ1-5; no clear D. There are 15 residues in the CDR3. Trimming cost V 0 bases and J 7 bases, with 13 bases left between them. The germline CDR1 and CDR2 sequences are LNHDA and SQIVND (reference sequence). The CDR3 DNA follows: TGTGCCAGTAGTATAGAGGCATCGGAGAGGCAGCCCCAGCATTTT. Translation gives CASSIEASERQPQHF.

In nucleotides, the CDR3 is TGTGCCAGCAGGGGACAGGGCGGGTCCTATAATTCACCCCTCCACTTT. It is translated as CASRGQGGSYNSPLHF. This rearrangement joins TRBV27 to TRBJ1-6, with 9 bases identical to TRBD1. Germline V gene data show CDR1 as MNHEY and CDR2 as SMNVEV (reference sequence). V lost 6 bases to trimming and J lost 1 base; unmatched junction nucleotides: 4. The CDR3 consists of 16 residues.

The CDR3 coding sequence is TGTGCCTGGAGTGTACCCCCCGTTTCTAGCGGACCCTACGAGCAGTACTTC. Translation gives CAWSVPPVSSGPYEQYF. V and J are TRBV30 and TRBJ2-7; 7 bases are a match to TRBD2. Trimming removed 0 bases from V and 2 bases from J; junction bases left unmatched: 13. Germline V CDR1 and CDR2: GTSNPN, SVGIG (reference sequence). This CDR3 is 17 amino acids long.

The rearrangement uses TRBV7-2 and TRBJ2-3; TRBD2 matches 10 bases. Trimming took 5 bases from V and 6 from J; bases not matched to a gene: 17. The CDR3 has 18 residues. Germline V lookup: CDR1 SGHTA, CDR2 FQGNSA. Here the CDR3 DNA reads TGTGCCAGCAGCGCTACCCTCCGAGGTAGCGGGGGGAGGGATACGCAGTATTTT. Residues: CASSATLRGSGGRDTQYF.

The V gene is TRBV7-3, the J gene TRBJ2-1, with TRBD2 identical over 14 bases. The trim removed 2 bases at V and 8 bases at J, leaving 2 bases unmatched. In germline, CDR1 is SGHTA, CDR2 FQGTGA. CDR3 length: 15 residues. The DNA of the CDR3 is TGTGCCAGCAGCTTATGGGGACTAGCGGGGGATGAGCAGTTCTTC. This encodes CASSLWGLAGDEQFF.